The T cell receptor beta chain under discussion was sequenced for a study of blood T cells in healthy people across ages. Sample-barcoded 5' priming and a J-beta primer mix drove a second PCR of roughly 7 to 11 cycles. From the 5' RACE reads, TCRdb called clonotypes with MiXCR, one entry per CDR3 protein. The table includes about 580,000 distinct CDR3 sequences, 40% to 50% detected once. CDR1 is SGHTA, CDR2 FQGNSA, per germline. This CDR3 has 15 amino acids. The J segment lost 6 bases and the V segment lost 5 bases, leaving 13 bases of the junction unmatched. In this sample, this clonotype turned up a few times.

The chain links TRBV7-2 to TRBJ2-7; 7 positions match TRBD1. Sequenced material: blood. The origin of this receptor is a man older than 75 in good health. CDR3 residues: CASSQTGAVGSEQYF. In nucleotides, the CDR3 is TGTGCCAGCAGCCAAACAGGGGCAGTTGGCTCCGAGCAGTACTTC.